These T cell receptor beta chains were read from a single sample in a study of blood T cells in healthy people across ages. TCRdb used MiXCR to reprocess the 5' RACE reads, holding one entry per CDR3 protein. The repertoire holds 700,000 to 850,000 distinct CDR3 sequences, with about 34% as singletons. The sequenced sample consisted of blood. The receptors derive from a man younger than 35 in good health. Each CDR3 is given with its conserved first and last residue. Fields, in order: V gene, J gene, D gene, clone size, CDR3 protein, CDR3 DNA. The D gene is left open where the match is weak. Not all rows give a size; the values are once, few, many and, for expanded clones, a class.

v_call: TRBV3-1; j_call: TRBJ1-2; d_call: .; clone_size: .; cdr3_aa: CASSQSGSYGYTF; cdr3_nt: TGTGCCAGCAGCCAATCAGGCTCCTATGGCTACACCTTC
v_call: TRBV20-1; j_call: TRBJ2-1; d_call: .; clone_size: .; cdr3_aa: CSARDGGSAYNEQFF; cdr3_nt: TGCAGTGCTAGAGATGGTGGATCTGCTTACAATGAGCAGTTCTTC
v_call: TRBV20-1; j_call: TRBJ1-2; d_call: TRBD1; clone_size: .; cdr3_aa: CSARDLRQGADGYTF; cdr3_nt: TGCAGTGCTAGAGATCTTCGACAGGGGGCAGATGGCTACACCTTC
v_call: TRBV7-6; j_call: TRBJ2-7; d_call: .; clone_size: few; cdr3_aa: CASSLPARGPYNEQYF; cdr3_nt: TGTGCCAGCAGCTTACCTGCCCGTGGACCCTACAATGAGCAGTACTTC
v_call: TRBV2; j_call: TRBJ2-1; d_call: TRBD2; clone_size: few; cdr3_aa: CASLTAGPQSYNEQFF; cdr3_nt: TGTGCCAGCTTGACAGCGGGGCCACAATCCTACAATGAGCAGTTCTTC
v_call: TRBV18; j_call: TRBJ2-7; d_call: TRBD2; clone_size: .; cdr3_aa: CASSRTSGSRSYEQYF; cdr3_nt: TGTGCCAGCTCGCGGACTAGCGGGAGTCGGTCCTACGAGCAGTACTTC
v_call: TRBV4-2; j_call: TRBJ1-2; d_call: TRBD1; clone_size: many; cdr3_aa: CASSLTGTGSIYYGYTF; cdr3_nt: TGTGCCAGCAGCCTAACCGGGACAGGGAGTATATACTATGGCTACACCTTC
v_call: TRBV7-2; j_call: TRBJ2-7; d_call: TRBD2; clone_size: many; cdr3_aa: CASSARLAGGYEQYF; cdr3_nt: TGTGCCAGCAGCGCAAGACTAGCGGGGGGATACGAGCAGTACTTC
v_call: TRBV27; j_call: TRBJ1-2; d_call: .; clone_size: few; cdr3_aa: CASSLSSGYGYTF; cdr3_nt: TGTGCCAGCAGTCTGTCATCGGGCTATGGCTACACCTTC
v_call: TRBV3-1; j_call: TRBJ2-7; d_call: .; clone_size: .; cdr3_aa: CASSQVPGVYNEQYF; cdr3_nt: TGTGCCAGCAGCCAAGTCCCGGGGGTATACAATGAGCAGTACTTC
v_call: TRBV4-2; j_call: TRBJ2-5; d_call: TRBD1; clone_size: .; cdr3_aa: CASSQGDRGYNEQYF; cdr3_nt: TGTGCCAGCAGCCAAGGGGACAGGGGCTACAATGAGCAGTACTTC
v_call: TRBV7-9; j_call: TRBJ2-7; d_call: .; clone_size: .; cdr3_aa: CASSLARNDNEQYF; cdr3_nt: TGTGCCAGCAGCCTGGCACGGAACGACAATGAGCAGTACTTC
v_call: TRBV12-3/TRBV12-4; j_call: TRBJ1-5; d_call: .; clone_size: .; cdr3_aa: CASSATSNQPQHF; cdr3_nt: TGTGCCAGCAGTGCGACTAGCAATCAGCCCCAGCATTTT
v_call: TRBV12-3/TRBV12-4; j_call: TRBJ2-3; d_call: .; clone_size: .; cdr3_aa: CASSSLLEGGADTQYF; cdr3_nt: TGTGCCAGCAGTTCCTTATTAGAGGGAGGCGCAGATACGCAGTATTTT
v_call: TRBV12-3/TRBV12-4; j_call: TRBJ2-7; d_call: TRBD2; clone_size: .; cdr3_aa: CASSLVSGGLYEQYF; cdr3_nt: TGTGCCAGCAGTTTAGTTAGCGGGGGGCTCTACGAGCAGTACTTC
v_call: TRBV7-2; j_call: TRBJ2-3; d_call: .; clone_size: .; cdr3_aa: CASRFREWGTDTQYF; cdr3_nt: TGTGCCAGCAGGTTCCGGGAGTGGGGCACAGATACGCAGTATTTT
v_call: TRBV5-1; j_call: TRBJ2-2; d_call: TRBD1; clone_size: few; cdr3_aa: CASSLGQGTTGELFF; cdr3_nt: TGCGCCAGCAGCCTGGGACAGGGGACCACCGGGGAGCTGTTTTTT